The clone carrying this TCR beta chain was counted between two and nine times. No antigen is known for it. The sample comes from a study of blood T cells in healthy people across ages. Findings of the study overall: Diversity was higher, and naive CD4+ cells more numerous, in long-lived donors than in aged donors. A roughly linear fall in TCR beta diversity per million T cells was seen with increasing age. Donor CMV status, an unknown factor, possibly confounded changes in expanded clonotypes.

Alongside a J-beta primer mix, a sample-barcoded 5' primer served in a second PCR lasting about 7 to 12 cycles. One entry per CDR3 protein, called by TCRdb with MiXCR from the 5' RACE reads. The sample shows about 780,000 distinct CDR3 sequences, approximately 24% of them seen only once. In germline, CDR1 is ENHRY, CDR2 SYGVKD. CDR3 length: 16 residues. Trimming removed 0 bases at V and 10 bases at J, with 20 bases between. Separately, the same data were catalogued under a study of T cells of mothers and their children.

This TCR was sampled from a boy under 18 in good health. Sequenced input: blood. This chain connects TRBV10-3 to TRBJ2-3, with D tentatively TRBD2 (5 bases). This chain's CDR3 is CAISESTTGGIYAQYF. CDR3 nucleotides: TGTGCCATCAGTGAGTCGACGACCGGAGGCATATATGCGCAGTATTTT.